The text below deals with one T cell receptor beta chain. Germline loops: CDR1 MDHEN, CDR2 SYDVKM. V dropped 6 bases and J dropped 7; count of bases not matched to a gene: 14. The CDR3 extends over 15 amino acids. The data derive from a study of PD-L1 blockade in urothelial cancer. Study as a whole: Blood yielded a median of 141,255 T cells per sample.

Time point defined: peripheral blood 6 weeks after treatment start. Patient disease was locally advanced or metastatic urothelial carcinoma. Per patient, between 1 and 8 samples were collected at pretreatment and on-treatment time points. Profiled with immunoSEQ multiplex PCR; TCRdb holds only in-frame clones, not every one. The sample yields some 120,000 clones, around 88% seen once. This clonotype originated in a man aged 45-65 years with urothelial cancer. The chain uses TRBV28 and TRBJ1-2, with TRBD1 identical over 7 bases. The sequencing used PBMCs, collected around atezolizumab (anti-PD-L1) treatment. The CDR3 reads CASRIRGHGYSGYTF. CDR3 bases: TGTGCCAGCAGAATAAGGGGGCATGGGTATAGTGGCTACACCTTC.